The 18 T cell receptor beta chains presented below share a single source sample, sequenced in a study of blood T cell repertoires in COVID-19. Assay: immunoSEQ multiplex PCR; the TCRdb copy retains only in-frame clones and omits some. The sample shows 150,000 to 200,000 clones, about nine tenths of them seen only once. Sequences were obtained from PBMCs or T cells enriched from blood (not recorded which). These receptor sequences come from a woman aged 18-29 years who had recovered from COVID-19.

The CDR3 region is CASSSGLAAYEQYF. CDR3 nucleotide sequence: TGTGCCAGCAGCTCGGGACTAGCGGCCTACGAGCAGTACTTC. This chain links TRBV7-8 with TRBJ2-7, with 11 bases identical to TRBD2. Trimming removed 4 bases from V and 2 bases from J; junction bases left unmatched: 1. The CDR3 is made up of 14 amino acids. In germline, CDR1 is SGHVS, CDR2 FQNEAQ. Drawing the rest from reference TRBV7-8 and TRBJ2-7, the complete variable domain is GAGVSQSPRYKVAKRGQDVALRCDPISGHVSLFWYQQALGQGPEFLTYFQNEAQLDKSGLPSDRFFAERPEGSVSTLKIQRTQQEDSAVYLCASSSGLAAYEQYFGPGTRLTVT.

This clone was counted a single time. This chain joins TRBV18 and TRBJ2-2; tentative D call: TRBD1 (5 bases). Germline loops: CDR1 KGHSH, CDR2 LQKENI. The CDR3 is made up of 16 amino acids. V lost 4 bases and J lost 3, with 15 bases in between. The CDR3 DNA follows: TGTGCCAGCTCACTGTGGATGGGCAGGGACACCGGGGAGCTGTTTTTT. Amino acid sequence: CASSLWMGRDTGELFF.

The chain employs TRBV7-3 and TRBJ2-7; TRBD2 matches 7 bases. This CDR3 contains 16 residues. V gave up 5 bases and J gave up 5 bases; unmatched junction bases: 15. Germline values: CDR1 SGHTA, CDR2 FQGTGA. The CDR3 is CASSHTGGLEGNEQYF. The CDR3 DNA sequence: TGTGCCAGCAGCCATACGGGGGGTCTAGAGGGGAACGAGCAGTACTTC.

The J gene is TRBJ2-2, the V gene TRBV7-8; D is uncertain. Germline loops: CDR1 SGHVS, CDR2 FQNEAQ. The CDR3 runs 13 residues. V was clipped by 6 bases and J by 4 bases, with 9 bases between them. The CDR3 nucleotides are TGTGCCAGCAGACCTACCACCACCGGGGAGCTGTTTTTT. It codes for CASRPTTTGELFF. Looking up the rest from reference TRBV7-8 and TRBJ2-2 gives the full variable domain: GAGVSQSPRYKVAKRGQDVALRCDPISGHVSLFWYQQALGQGPEFLTYFQNEAQLDKSGLPSDRFFAERPEGSVSTLKIQRTQQEDSAVYLCASRPTTTGELFFGEGSRLTVL.

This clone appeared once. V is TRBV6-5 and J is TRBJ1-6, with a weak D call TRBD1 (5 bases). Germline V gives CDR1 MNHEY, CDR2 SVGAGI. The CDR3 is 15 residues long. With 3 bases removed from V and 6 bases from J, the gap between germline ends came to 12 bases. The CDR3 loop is CASSYFQGLNSPLHF. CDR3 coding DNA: TGTGCCAGCAGTTATTTTCAGGGCCTTAATTCACCCCTCCACTTT.

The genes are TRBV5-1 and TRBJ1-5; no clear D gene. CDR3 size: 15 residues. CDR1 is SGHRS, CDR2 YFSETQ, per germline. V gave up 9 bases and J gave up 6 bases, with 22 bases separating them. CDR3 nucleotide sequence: TGCGCCATCCCTAACGCCTCCCCCGGGAGTCAGCCCCAGCATTTT. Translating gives CAIPNASPGSQPQHF. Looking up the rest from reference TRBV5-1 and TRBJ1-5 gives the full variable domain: KAGVTQTPRYLIKTRGQQVTLSCSPISGHRSVSWYQQTPGQGLQFLFEYFSETQRNKGNFPGRFSGRQFSNSRSEMNVSTLELGDSALYLCAIPNASPGSQPQHFGDGTRLSIL.

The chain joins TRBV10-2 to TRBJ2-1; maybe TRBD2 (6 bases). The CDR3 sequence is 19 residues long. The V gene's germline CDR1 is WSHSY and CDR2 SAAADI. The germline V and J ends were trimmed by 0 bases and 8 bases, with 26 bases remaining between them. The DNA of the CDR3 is TGCGCCAGCAGTGAGTCGAGTCCTACCGGGACTCCGAAAGACGATGAGCAGTTCTTC. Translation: CASSESSPTGTPKDDEQFF.

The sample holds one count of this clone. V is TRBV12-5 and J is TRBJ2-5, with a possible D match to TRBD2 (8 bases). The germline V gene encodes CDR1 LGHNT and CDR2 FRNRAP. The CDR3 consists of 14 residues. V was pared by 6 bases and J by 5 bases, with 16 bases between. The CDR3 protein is CASGSGGGSETQYF. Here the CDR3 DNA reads TGTGCTAGTGGCTCGGGAGGGGGCTCGGAGACCCAGTACTTC.

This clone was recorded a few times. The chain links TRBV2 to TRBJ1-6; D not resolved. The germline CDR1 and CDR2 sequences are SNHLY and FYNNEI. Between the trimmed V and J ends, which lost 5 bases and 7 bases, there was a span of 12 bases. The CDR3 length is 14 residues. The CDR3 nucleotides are TGTGCCAGCAGTCGGGTTGGGAGAAATTCACCCCTCCACTTT. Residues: CASSRVGRNSPLHF. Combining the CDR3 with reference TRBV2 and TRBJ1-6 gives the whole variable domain EPEVTQTPSHQVTQMGQEVILRCVPISNHLYFYWYRQILGQKVEFLVSFYNNEISEKSEIFDDQFSVERPDGSNFTLKIRSTKLEDSAMYFCASSRVGRNSPLHFGNGTRLTVT.

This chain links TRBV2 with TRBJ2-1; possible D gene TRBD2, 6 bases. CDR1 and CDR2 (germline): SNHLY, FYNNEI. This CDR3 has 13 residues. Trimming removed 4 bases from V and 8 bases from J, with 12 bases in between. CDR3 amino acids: CASSVSREDEQFF. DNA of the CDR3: TGTGCCAGCAGTGTATCCAGGGAGGATGAGCAGTTCTTC.

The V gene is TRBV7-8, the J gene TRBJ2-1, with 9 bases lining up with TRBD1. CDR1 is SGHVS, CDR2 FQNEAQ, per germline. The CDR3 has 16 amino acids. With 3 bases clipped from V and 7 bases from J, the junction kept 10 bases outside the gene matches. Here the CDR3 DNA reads TGTGCCAGCAGCTTGCTACCGGGACAGGGACCTAATGAGCAGTTCTTC. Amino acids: CASSLLPGQGPNEQFF.

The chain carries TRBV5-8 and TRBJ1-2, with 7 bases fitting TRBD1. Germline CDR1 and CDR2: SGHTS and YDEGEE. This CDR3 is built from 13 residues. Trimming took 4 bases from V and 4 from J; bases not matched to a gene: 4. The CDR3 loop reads CASSRDSTYGYTF. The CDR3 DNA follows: TGTGCCAGCAGCCGGGACAGCACCTATGGCTACACCTTC.

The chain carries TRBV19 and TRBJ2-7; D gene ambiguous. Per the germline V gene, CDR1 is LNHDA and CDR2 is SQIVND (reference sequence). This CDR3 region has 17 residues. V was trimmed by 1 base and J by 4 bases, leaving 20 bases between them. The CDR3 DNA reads TGTGCCAGTAGTATAGGTTCCCGACTCTCCAAAGAATACGAGCAGTACTTC. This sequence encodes CASSIGSRLSKEYEQYF.

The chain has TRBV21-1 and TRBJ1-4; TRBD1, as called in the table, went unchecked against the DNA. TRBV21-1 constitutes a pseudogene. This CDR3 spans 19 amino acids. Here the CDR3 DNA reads TGTGCCAGCAGCATCCGTCCTCCGGCTACTGGACAGGTCAATGAAAAACTGTTTTTT. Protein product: CASSIRPPATGQVNEKLFF.

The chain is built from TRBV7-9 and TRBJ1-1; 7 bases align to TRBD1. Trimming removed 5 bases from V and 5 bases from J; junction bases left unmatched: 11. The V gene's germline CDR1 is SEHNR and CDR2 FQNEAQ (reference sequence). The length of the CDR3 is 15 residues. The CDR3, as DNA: TGTGCCAGCAGCCCCCGGGACAGAAGAGGAACTGAAGCTTTCTTT. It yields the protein CASSPRDRRGTEAFF.

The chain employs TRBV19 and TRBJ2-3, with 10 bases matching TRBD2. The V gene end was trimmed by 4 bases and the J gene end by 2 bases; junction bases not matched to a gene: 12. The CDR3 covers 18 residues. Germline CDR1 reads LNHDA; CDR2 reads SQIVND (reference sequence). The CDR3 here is CASSTTSWTSGNTDTQYF. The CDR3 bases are TGTGCCAGTAGTACAACCTCTTGGACTAGCGGCAACACAGATACGCAGTATTTT.

The CDR3 loop is CASSFSGSPYNEQFF. The CDR3 coding sequence is TGTGCCAGCAGTTTCTCCGGGAGCCCCTACAATGAGCAGTTCTTC. This sequence joins TRBV28 and TRBJ2-1; D possibly corresponds to TRBD2 (6 bases). This CDR3 contains 15 residues. The ends were cut back, 3 bases at V and 2 bases at J, with 11 bases in the middle. Per germline, CDR1 MDHEN and CDR2 SYDVKM. Drawing the rest from reference TRBV28 and TRBJ2-1, the complete variable domain is DVKVTQSSRYLVKRTGEKVFLECVQDMDHENMFWYRQDPGLGLRLIYFSYDVKMKEKGDIPEGYSVSREKKERFSLILESASTNQTSMYLCASSFSGSPYNEQFFGPGTRLTVL.

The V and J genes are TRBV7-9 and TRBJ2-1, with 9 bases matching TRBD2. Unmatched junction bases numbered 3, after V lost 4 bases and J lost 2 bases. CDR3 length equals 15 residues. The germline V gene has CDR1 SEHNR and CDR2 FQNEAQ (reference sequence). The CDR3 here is CASSWSGRPYNEQFF. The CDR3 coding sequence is TGTGCCAGCAGCTGGAGCGGGAGGCCCTACAATGAGCAGTTCTTC.